This T cell receptor (beta chain) was sequenced during a study of blood T cell repertoires in COVID-19. In the study overall: COVID-19 samples, acute and convalescent, were from the United States, Italy and Spain.

Looked up from germline, CDR1 is MNHNY and CDR2 is SVGAGI (reference sequence). CDR3 length: 18 amino acids. V was pared by 5 bases and J by 3 bases, with 26 bases between. Clinical histories supplied by participants themselves formed the basis of cohort assignment. In the source study's methods: Amplification with reference gene primers provided the estimates of nucleated cell counts. Method: immunoSEQ multiplex PCR; TCRdb's copy keeps in-frame clones and lacks some. V and J calls and clone size come straight from that table; D and trimming were deduced from the DNA. The data contain approximately 160,000 clones, roughly 84% of them singletons.

This rearrangement joins TRBV6-6 to TRBJ2-7, with D maybe TRBD2 (5 bases). This clonotype originated in a woman in her forties or fifties who had recovered from COVID-19. Sequences were obtained from PBMCs or T cells enriched from blood (not recorded which). The CDR3 here is CASSPRYSAVPGIYEQYF. Written as DNA, the CDR3 is TGTGCCAGCAGTCCGCGGTATAGCGCCGTACCTGGAATCTACGAGCAGTACTTC.